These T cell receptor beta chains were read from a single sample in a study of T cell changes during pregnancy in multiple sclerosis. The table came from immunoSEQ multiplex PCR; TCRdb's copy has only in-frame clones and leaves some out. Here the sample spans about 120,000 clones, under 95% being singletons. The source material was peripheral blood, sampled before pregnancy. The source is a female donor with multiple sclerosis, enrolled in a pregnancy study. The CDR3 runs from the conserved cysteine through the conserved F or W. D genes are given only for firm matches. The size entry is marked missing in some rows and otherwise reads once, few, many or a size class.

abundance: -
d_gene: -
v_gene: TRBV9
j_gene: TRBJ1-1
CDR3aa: CASSPSTQGNTEAFF
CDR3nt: TGTGCCAGCAGCCCCAGTACCCAGGGGAACACTGAAGCTTTCTTT

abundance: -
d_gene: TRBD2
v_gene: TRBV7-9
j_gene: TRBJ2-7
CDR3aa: CASSSAGGVDEQYF
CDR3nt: TGTGCCAGCAGCTCCGCGGGGGGGGTGGACGAGCAGTACTTC

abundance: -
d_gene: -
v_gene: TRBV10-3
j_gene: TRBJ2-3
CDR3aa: CAISDIMRDTQYF
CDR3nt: TGTGCCATCAGTGATATAATGCGAGATACGCAGTATTTT

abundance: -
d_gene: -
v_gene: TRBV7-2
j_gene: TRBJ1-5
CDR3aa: CASSSTTGSNQPQHF
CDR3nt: TGTGCCAGCAGCTCTACTACGGGTAGCAATCAGCCCCAGCATTTT

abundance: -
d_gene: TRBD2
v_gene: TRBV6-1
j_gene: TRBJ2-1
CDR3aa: CASSESRGRWYEQFF
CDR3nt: TGTGCCAGCAGTGAAAGCCGCGGGAGGTGGTATGAGCAGTTCTTC

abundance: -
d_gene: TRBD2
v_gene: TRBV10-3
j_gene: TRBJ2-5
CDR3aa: CAISPGGAQETQYF
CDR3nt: TGTGCCATCAGCCCCGGGGGGGCCCAAGAGACCCAGTACTTC

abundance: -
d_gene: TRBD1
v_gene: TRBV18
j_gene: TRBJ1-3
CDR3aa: CASSQPGGSGNTIYF
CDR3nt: TGTGCCAGCTCACAACCAGGGGGCTCTGGAAACACCATATATTTT

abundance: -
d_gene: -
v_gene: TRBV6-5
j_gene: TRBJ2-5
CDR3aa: CASSSTRTKETQYF
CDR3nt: TGTGCCAGCAGTTCGACCCGGACAAAAGAGACCCAGTACTTC

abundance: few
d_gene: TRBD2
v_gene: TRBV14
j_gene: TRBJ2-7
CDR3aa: CASSLGGSGEQYF
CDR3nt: TGTGCCAGCAGCCTCGGGGGGTCTGGCGAGCAGTACTTC

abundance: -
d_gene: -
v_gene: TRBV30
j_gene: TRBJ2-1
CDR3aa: CAWRGSSYNEQFF
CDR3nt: TGTGCCTGGAGAGGGAGCTCCTACAATGAGCAGTTCTTC

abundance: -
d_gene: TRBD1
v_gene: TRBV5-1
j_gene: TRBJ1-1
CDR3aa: CASSLMRQGVWTEAFF
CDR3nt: TGCGCCAGCAGCTTGATGAGACAGGGGGTATGGACTGAAGCTTTCTTT

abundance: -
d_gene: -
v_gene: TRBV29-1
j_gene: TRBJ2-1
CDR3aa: CSVEGSGENNEQFF
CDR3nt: TGCAGCGTTGAAGGTAGCGGAGAGAACAATGAGCAGTTCTTC

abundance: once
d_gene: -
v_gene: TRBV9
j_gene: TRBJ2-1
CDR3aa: CASSVGQGEGDEQFF
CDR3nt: TGTGCCAGCAGCGTAGGGCAGGGAGAGGGGGATGAGCAGTTCTTC

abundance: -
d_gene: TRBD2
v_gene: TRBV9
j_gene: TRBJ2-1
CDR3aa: CASSVGLAGGSSFNEQFF
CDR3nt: TGTGCCAGCAGCGTAGGACTAGCGGGAGGTTCCTCTTTCAATGAGCAGTTCTTC

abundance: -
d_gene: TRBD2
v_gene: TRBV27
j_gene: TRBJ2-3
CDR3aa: CASSLWSSGGSTDTQYF
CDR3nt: TGTGCCAGCAGTTTATGGTCTAGCGGGGGGAGCACAGATACGCAGTATTTT

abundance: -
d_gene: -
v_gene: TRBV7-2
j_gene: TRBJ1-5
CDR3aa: CASSLGGGSNQPQHF
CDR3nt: TGTGCCAGCAGCTTAGGGGGGGGTAGCAATCAGCCCCAGCATTTT

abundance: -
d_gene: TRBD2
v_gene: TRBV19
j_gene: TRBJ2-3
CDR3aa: CASSQTSGKDTQYF
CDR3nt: TGTGCCAGTAGCCAGACTAGCGGGAAAGATACGCAGTATTTT

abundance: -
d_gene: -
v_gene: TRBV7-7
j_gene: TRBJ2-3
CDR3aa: CASSLRDTVTDTQYF
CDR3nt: TGTGCCAGCAGCTTGAGGGACACAGTCACAGATACGCAGTATTTT

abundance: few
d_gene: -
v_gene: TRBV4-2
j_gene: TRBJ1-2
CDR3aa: CASSQLIQGDSGYTF
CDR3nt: TGTGCCAGCAGCCAGCTCATACAGGGTGATAGTGGCTACACCTTC

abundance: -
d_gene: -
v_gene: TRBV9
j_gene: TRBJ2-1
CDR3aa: CASSGSGLPSNEQFF
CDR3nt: TGTGCCAGCAGCGGTAGCGGTTTACCGAGCAATGAGCAGTTCTTC

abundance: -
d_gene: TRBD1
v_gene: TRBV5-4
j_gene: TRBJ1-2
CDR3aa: CASSLGTGTSIEFFYGYTF
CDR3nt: TGTGCCAGCAGCTTAGGGACAGGGACGTCTATAGAATTCTTCTATGGCTACACCTTC

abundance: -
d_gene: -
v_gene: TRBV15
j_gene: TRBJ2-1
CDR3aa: CATSGRGLTSYNEQFF
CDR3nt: TGTGCCACCAGCGGGAGGGGGTTGACCTCCTACAATGAGCAGTTCTTC

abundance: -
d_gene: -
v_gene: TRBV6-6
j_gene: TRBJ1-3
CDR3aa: CASIPSTGDTIYF
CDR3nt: TGTGCCAGCATCCCTTCAACCGGGGACACCATATATTTT

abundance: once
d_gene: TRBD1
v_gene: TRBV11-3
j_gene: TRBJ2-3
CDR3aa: CASSLAPGGVTDTQYF
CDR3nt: TGTGCCAGCAGCCTCGCCCCAGGGGGAGTCACAGATACGCAGTATTTT

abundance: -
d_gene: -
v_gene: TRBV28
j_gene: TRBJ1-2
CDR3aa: CASRPSWAGNYGYTF
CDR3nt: TGTGCCAGCAGGCCTTCCTGGGCGGGGAACTATGGCTACACCTTC

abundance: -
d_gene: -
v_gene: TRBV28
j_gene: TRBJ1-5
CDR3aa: CASRYSGERQPQHF
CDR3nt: TGTGCCAGCAGATACTCAGGGGAACGGCAGCCCCAGCATTTT

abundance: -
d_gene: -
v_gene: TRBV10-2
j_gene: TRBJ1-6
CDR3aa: CASSEYPGGVNSPLHF
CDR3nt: TGCGCCAGCAGTGAGTACCCGGGGGGGGTTAATTCACCCCTCCACTTT

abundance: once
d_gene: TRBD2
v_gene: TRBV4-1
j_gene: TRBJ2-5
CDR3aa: CASSTLMGTSGSLTQYF
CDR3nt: TGCGCCAGCAGCACCCTAATGGGGACTAGCGGGAGTTTAACCCAGTACTTC